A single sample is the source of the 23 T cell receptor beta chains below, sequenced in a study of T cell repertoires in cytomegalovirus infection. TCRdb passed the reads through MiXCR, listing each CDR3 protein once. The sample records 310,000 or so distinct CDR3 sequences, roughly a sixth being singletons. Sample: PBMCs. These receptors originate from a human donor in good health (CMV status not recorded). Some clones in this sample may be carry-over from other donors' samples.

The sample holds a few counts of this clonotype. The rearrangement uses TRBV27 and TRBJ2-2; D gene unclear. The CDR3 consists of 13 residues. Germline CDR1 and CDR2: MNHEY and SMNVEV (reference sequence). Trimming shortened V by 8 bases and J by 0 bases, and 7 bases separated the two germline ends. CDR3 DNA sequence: TGTGCCAGCGCGGACGCGAACACCGGGGAGCTGTTTTTT. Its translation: CASADANTGELFF.

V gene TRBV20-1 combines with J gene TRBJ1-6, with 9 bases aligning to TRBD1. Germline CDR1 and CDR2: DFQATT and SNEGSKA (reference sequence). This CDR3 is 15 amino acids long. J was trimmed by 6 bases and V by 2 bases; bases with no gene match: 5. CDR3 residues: CSARTRDRANSPLHF. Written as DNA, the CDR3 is TGCAGTGCTAGAACCCGGGACAGGGCTAATTCACCCCTCCACTTT.

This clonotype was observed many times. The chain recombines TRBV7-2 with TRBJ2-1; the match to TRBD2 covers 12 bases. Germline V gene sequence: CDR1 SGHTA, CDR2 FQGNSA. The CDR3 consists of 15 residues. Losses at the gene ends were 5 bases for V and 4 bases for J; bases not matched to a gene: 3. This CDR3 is CASSTSGGSYNEQFF. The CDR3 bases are TGTGCCAGCAGCACTAGCGGGGGGTCTTACAATGAGCAGTTCTTC.

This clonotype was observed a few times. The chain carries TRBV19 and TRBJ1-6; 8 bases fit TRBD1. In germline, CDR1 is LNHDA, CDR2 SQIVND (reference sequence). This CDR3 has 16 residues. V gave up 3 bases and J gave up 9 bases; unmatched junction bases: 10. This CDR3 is CASSIGWTGRISPLHF. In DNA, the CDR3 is TGTGCCAGTAGTATTGGCTGGACAGGGCGCATTTCACCCCTCCACTTT.

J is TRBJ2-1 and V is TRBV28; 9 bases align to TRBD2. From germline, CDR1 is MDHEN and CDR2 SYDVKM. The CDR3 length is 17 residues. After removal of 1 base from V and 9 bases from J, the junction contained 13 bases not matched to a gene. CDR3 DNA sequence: TGTGCCAGCAGTTTATTAGGGTTGAGCGGGGGGAGGGTTGAGCAGTTCTTC. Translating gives CASSLLGLSGGRVEQFF.

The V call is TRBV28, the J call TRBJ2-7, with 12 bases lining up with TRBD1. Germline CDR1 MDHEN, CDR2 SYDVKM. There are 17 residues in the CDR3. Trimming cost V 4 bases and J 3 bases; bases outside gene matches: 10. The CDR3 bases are TGTGCCAGCAGTTCCTCCTTGGGGGACAGGGGGCTCTACGAGCAGTACTTC. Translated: CASSSSLGDRGLYEQYF.

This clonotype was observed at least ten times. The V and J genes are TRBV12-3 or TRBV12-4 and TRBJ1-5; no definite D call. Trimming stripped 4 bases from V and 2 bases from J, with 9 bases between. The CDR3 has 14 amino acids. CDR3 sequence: CASSSNWGNQPQHF. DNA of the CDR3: TGTGCCAGCAGTTCTAACTGGGGCAATCAGCCCCAGCATTTT.

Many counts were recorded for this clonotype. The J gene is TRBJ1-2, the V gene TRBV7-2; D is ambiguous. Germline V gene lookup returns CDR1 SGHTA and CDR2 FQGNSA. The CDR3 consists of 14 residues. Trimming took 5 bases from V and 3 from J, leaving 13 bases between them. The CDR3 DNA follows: TGTGCCAGCAGCCCCGGACCGTCTTACTATGGCTACACCTTC. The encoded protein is CASSPGPSYYGYTF.

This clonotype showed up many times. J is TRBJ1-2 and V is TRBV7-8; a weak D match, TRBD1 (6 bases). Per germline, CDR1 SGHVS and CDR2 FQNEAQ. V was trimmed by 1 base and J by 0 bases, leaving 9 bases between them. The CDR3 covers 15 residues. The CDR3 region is CASSLGAGANYGYTF. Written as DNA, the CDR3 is TGTGCCAGCAGCTTAGGGGCAGGGGCTAACTATGGCTACACCTTC.

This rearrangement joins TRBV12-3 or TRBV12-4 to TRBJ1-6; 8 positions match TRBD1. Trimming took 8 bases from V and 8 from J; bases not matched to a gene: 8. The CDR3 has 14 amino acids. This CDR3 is CASGPGQDYSPLHF. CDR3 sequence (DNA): TGTGCCAGCGGCCCGGGACAGGATTATTCACCCCTCCACTTT.

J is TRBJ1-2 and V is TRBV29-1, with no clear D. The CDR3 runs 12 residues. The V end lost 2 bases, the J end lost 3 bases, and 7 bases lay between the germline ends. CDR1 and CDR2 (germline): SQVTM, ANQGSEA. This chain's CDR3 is CSVEYSDYGYTF. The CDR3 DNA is TGCAGCGTTGAATACTCGGACTATGGCTACACCTTC.

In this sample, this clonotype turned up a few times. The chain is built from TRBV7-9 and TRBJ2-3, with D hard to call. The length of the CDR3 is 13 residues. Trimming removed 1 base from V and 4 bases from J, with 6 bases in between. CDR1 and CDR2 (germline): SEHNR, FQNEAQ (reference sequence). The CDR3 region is CASSLDGPDTQYF. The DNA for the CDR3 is TGTGCCAGCAGCTTAGATGGCCCAGATACGCAGTATTTT.

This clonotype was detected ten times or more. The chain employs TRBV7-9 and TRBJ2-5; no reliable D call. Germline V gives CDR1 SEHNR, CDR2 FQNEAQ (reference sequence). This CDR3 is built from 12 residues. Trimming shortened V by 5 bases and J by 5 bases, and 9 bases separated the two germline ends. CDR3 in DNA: TGTGCCAGCAGCCCACTTAGCGAGACCCAGTACTTC. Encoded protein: CASSPLSETQYF.

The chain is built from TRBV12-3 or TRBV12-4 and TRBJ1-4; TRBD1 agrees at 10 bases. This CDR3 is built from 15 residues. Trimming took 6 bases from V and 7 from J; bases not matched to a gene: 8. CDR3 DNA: TGTGCCAGCAGCGTACGACAGGGGGCCGGTGAAAAACTGTTTTTT. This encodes CASSVRQGAGEKLFF.

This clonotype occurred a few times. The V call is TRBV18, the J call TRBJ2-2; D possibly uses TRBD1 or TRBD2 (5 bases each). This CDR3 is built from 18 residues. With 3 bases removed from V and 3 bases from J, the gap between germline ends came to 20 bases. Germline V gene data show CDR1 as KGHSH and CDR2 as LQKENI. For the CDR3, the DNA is TGTGCCAGCTCACCTCGAATCCGGGACCAGATATACACCGGGGAGCTGTTTTTT. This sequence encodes CASSPRIRDQIYTGELFF.

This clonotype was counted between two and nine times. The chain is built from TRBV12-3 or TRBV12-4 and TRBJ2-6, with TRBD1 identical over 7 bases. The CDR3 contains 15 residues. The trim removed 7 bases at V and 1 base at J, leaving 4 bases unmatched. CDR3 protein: CASTQTGSGANVLTF. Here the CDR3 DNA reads TGTGCCAGCACCCAGACAGGGTCTGGGGCCAACGTCCTGACTTTC.

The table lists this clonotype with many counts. The CDR3 sequence: CASRSGQGASSGANVLTF. The CDR3 bases are TGTGCCAGCAGGTCGGGACAGGGGGCGTCTTCTGGGGCCAACGTCCTGACTTTC. The chain carries TRBV6-5 and TRBJ2-6, with TRBD1 matching 12 bases. The ends lost 6 bases at V and 1 base at J; junction bases unmatched: 7. The germline gives CDR1 MNHEY, CDR2 SVGAGI. This CDR3 contains 18 residues.

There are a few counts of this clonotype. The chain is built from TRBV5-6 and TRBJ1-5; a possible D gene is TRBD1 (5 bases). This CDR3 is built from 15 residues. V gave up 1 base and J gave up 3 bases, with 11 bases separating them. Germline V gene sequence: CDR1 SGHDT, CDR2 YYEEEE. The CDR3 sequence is CASSLTPGYNQPQHF. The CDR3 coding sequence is TGTGCCAGCAGCTTGACCCCAGGGTACAATCAGCCCCAGCATTTT.

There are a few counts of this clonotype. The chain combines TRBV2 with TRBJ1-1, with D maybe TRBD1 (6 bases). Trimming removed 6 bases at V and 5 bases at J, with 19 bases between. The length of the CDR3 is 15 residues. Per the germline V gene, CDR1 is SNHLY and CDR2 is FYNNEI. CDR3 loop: CASSDIRSGETEAFF. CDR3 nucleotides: TGTGCCAGCAGCGACATTAGGTCAGGGGAGACTGAAGCTTTCTTT.

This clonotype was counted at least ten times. The chain's CDR3 is CASSSGTETNEQYF. The CDR3 DNA is TGTGCCAGCAGCTCCGGGACAGAGACTAACGAGCAGTACTTC. V usage is TRBV7-2 and J usage is TRBJ2-7; 7 bases agree with TRBD1. The CDR3 length is 14 residues. Unmatched junction bases numbered 8, after V lost 4 bases and J lost 5 bases. In germline, CDR1 is SGHTA, CDR2 FQGNSA.

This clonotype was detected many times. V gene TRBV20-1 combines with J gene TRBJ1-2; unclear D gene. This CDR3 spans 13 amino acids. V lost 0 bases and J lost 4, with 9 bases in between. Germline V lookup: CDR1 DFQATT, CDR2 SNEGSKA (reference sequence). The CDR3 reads CSARDYKSYGYTF. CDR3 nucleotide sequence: TGCAGTGCTAGAGATTACAAGTCCTATGGCTACACCTTC.

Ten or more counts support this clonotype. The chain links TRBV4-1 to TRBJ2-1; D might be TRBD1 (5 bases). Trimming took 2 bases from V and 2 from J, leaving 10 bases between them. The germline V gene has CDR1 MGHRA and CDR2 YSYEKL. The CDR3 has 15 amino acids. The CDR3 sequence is CASSQQTETYNEQFF. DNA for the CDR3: TGCGCCAGCAGCCAACAGACAGAAACCTACAATGAGCAGTTCTTC.

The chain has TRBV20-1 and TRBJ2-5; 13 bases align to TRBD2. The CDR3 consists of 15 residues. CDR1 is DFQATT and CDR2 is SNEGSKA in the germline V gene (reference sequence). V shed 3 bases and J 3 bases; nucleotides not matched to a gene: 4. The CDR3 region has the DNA TGCAGTGCTAGCGGGACTAGCGGGGAGGAAGAGACCCAGTACTTC. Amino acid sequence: CSASGTSGEEETQYF.